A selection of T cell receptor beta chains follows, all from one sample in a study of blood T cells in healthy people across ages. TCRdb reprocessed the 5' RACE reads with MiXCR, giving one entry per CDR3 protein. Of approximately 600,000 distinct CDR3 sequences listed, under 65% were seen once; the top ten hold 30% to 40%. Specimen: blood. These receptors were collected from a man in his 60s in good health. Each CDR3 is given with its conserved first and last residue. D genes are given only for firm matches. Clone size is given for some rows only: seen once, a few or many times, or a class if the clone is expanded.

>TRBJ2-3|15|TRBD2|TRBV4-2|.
CASSPPLEGGGTQYF
TGTGCCAGCAGCCCCCCTTTGGAGGGCGGGGGTACGCAGTATTTT
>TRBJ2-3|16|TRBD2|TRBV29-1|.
CSVGTSGGHSTDTQYF
TGCAGCGTCGGGACTAGCGGGGGCCACAGCACAGATACGCAGTATTTT
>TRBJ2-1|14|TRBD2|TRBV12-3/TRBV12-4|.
CASREGLERDEQFF
TGTGCCAGCAGGGAAGGACTAGAGAGGGATGAGCAGTTCTTC
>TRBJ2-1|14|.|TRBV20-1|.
CSAPVGGLYNEQFF
TGCAGTGCTCCAGTAGGGGGTCTCTACAATGAGCAGTTCTTC
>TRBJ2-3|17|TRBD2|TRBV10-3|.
CAICGLAGGGSTDTQYF
TGTGCCATCTGTGGACTAGCGGGGGGCGGGAGCACAGATACGCAGTATTTT
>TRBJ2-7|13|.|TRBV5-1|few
CASSLDGTTEQYF
TGCGCCAGCAGCCTTGACGGGACAACCGAGCAGTACTTC
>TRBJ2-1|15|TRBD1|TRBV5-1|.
CASRLRQGVDNEQFF
TGCGCCAGCAGACTCAGACAGGGGGTAGACAATGAGCAGTTCTTC
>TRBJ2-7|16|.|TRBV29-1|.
CSVEDKNTVPYNEQYF
TGCAGCGTTGAAGATAAAAACACGGTACCCTACAATGAGCAGTACTTC
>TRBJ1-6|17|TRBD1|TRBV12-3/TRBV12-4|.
CASSPSLPTGTNSPLHF
TGTGCCAGCAGCCCTTCCCTGCCGACAGGGACAAATTCACCCCTCCACTTT
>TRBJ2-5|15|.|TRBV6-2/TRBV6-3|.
CASSERLGQYNEQYF
TGTGCCAGCAGCGAGAGACTAGGACAGTACAATGAGCAGTACTTC
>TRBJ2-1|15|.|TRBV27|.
CASSPSGPSYNEQFF
TGTGCCAGCAGTCCCTCGGGTCCCTCCTACAATGAGCAGTTCTTC
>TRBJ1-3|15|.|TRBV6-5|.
CASSPDPGTGNTIYF
TGTGCCAGCAGTCCCGACCCAGGGACTGGAAACACCATATATTTT
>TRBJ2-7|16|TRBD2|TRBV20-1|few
CSARDPGLAGGYEQYF
TGCAGTGCTAGAGACCCCGGGCTAGCGGGGGGATACGAGCAGTACTTC
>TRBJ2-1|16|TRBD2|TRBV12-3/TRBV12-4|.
CASSPRAGRRGNEQFF
TGTGCCAGCAGCCCTAGAGCGGGACGGAGGGGAAATGAGCAGTTCTTC
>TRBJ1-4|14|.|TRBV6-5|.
CASSGGRTDLKLFF
TGTGCCAGCAGCGGGGGAAGGACAGACCTGAAACTGTTTTTT
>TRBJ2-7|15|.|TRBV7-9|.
CASSLVVGASGEQYF
TGTGCCAGCAGCTTAGTTGTTGGGGCTTCGGGGGAGCAGTACTTC
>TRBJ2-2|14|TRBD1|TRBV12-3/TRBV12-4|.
CASSGTGYTGELFF
TGTGCCTCGTCCGGGACAGGCTACACCGGGGAGCTGTTTTTT